This is a list of T cell receptor beta chains from one sample in a study of read filtering for tumor transcriptome and immune sequencing. Each CDR3 protein gets one entry after TCRdb re-called the reads with MiXCR. In the table there are some 38,000 distinct CDR3 sequences, 10% to 15% of which are singletons. The material sequenced was a population of CD138-negative cells sorted from bone marrow. Source of these receptors: a donor at least 40 years old with multiple myeloma. CDR3s include the opening cysteine and the closing phenylalanine or tryptophan. D genes are given only for firm matches. Clone size is given for some rows only: seen once, a few or many times, or a class if the clone is expanded.

abundance: .; v_gene: TRBV13; len: 13; d_gene: .; j_gene: TRBJ1-1; CDR3aa: CASSFRGNTEAFF; CDR3nt: TGTGCCAGCAGCTTTCGGGGGAACACTGAAGCTTTCTTT
abundance: .; v_gene: TRBV6-5; len: 14; d_gene: .; j_gene: TRBJ1-3; CDR3aa: CATRTASSGNTIYF; CDR3nt: TGTGCCACGAGGACAGCGAGCTCTGGAAACACCATATATTTT
abundance: many; v_gene: TRBV3-1; len: 11; d_gene: .; j_gene: TRBJ2-1; CDR3aa: CASSHWDEQFF; CDR3nt: TGTGCCAGCAGCCACTGGGATGAGCAGTTCTTC
abundance: many; v_gene: TRBV28; len: 11; d_gene: TRBD2; j_gene: TRBJ2-3; CDR3aa: CAGGDTDTQYF; CDR3nt: TGTGCCGGGGGGGACACAGATACGCAGTATTTT
abundance: many; v_gene: TRBV20-1; len: 14; d_gene: .; j_gene: TRBJ1-6; CDR3aa: CSARAQTVIGPLHF; CDR3nt: TGCAGTGCTAGGGCCCAGACAGTGATCGGTCCCCTCCACTTT
abundance: many; v_gene: TRBV30; len: 11; d_gene: TRBD2; j_gene: TRBJ2-5; CDR3aa: CALGLQETQYF; CDR3nt: TGTGCCTTGGGACTACAAGAGACCCAGTACTTC
abundance: many; v_gene: TRBV4-1; len: 14; d_gene: TRBD1; j_gene: TRBJ1-1; CDR3aa: CASSQADRKGGAFF; CDR3nt: TGCGCCAGCAGCCAAGCGGACAGGAAGGGAGGCGCTTTCTTC
abundance: many; v_gene: TRBV28; len: 16; d_gene: .; j_gene: TRBJ2-3; CDR3aa: CASSLVGAGLKDTQYF; CDR3nt: TGTGCCAGCAGTTTAGTGGGGGCAGGGCTGAAAGATACGCAGTATTTT
abundance: many; v_gene: TRBV28; len: 13; d_gene: .; j_gene: TRBJ1-1; CDR3aa: CASSLGQGDEAFF; CDR3nt: TGTGCCAGCAGTTTAGGGCAGGGCGATGAAGCTTTCTTT
abundance: many; v_gene: TRBV6-6; len: 15; d_gene: TRBD1; j_gene: TRBJ2-1; CDR3aa: CASSRGQGGSDEQFF; CDR3nt: TGTGCCAGCAGCCGTGGACAGGGGGGGTCCGATGAGCAGTTCTTC
abundance: few; v_gene: TRBV19; len: 14; d_gene: .; j_gene: TRBJ1-1; CDR3aa: CASSHGTQYTEAFF; CDR3nt: TGTGCCAGTAGTCACGGGACGCAGTATACTGAAGCTTTCTTT
abundance: medium-sized; v_gene: TRBV5-1; len: 14; d_gene: .; j_gene: TRBJ1-1; CDR3aa: CASTIYGQNTEAFF; CDR3nt: TGCGCCAGCACCATTTACGGACAGAACACTGAAGCTTTCTTT
abundance: many; v_gene: TRBV7-9; len: 13; d_gene: TRBD2; j_gene: TRBJ2-7; CDR3aa: CASTPPGGGEQYF; CDR3nt: TGTGCCAGCACCCCACCCGGGGGGGGGGAGCAGTACTTC
abundance: many; v_gene: TRBV11-2; len: 14; d_gene: .; j_gene: TRBJ2-2; CDR3aa: CASSLDGSTGELFF; CDR3nt: TGTGCCAGCAGCTTAGATGGCTCCACCGGGGAGCTGTTTTTT
abundance: many; v_gene: TRBV20-1; len: 14; d_gene: .; j_gene: TRBJ1-2; CDR3aa: CSARDLRIRTGYTF; CDR3nt: TGCAGTGCTAGAGACCTTCGTATTCGGACGGGCTACACCTTC
abundance: many; v_gene: TRBV3-1; len: 15; d_gene: TRBD1; j_gene: TRBJ2-1; CDR3aa: CASSIRQGKGNEQFF; CDR3nt: TGTGCCAGCAGCATCCGACAGGGAAAGGGGAATGAGCAGTTCTTC
abundance: many; v_gene: TRBV2; len: 16; d_gene: TRBD2; j_gene: TRBJ2-5; CDR3aa: CASEGTSGGIEETQYF; CDR3nt: TGTGCCAGTGAGGGAACTAGCGGGGGGATAGAAGAGACCCAGTACTTC
abundance: few; v_gene: TRBV2; len: 13; d_gene: .; j_gene: TRBJ2-5; CDR3aa: CAKRAPTQETQYF; CDR3nt: TGTGCCAAGAGGGCGCCTACACAAGAGACCCAGTACTTC
abundance: many; v_gene: TRBV3-1; len: 16; d_gene: .; j_gene: TRBJ2-1; CDR3aa: CASSQEGPGARDEQFF; CDR3nt: TGTGCCAGCAGCCAAGAAGGGCCCGGGGCCCGGGATGAGCAGTTCTTC
abundance: many; v_gene: TRBV29-1; len: 14; d_gene: .; j_gene: TRBJ2-5; CDR3aa: CSVDGLLLGETQYF; CDR3nt: TGCAGCGTTGACGGACTGCTCCTGGGGGAGACCCAGTACTTC
abundance: many; v_gene: TRBV6-2/TRBV6-3; len: 17; d_gene: TRBD1; j_gene: TRBJ2-1; CDR3aa: CASSWPTMGQRNNEQFF; CDR3nt: TGTGCCAGCAGTTGGCCCACGATGGGACAGAGGAACAATGAGCAGTTCTTC
abundance: many; v_gene: TRBV7-6; len: 15; d_gene: .; j_gene: TRBJ2-2; CDR3aa: CASSLFAENTGELFF; CDR3nt: TGTGCCAGCAGCTTATTCGCAGAGAACACCGGGGAGCTGTTTTTT
abundance: many; v_gene: TRBV20-1; len: 15; d_gene: TRBD2; j_gene: TRBJ2-3; CDR3aa: CSAPRLAGVGDTQYF; CDR3nt: TGCAGTGCTCCGCGACTAGCGGGGGTGGGAGATACGCAGTATTTT
abundance: many; v_gene: TRBV12-5; len: 12; d_gene: .; j_gene: TRBJ2-2; CDR3aa: CASGSSFGELFF; CDR3nt: TGTGCTAGTGGGTCTAGCTTCGGGGAGCTGTTTTTT
abundance: many; v_gene: TRBV11-3; len: 13; d_gene: .; j_gene: TRBJ2-5; CDR3aa: CASSLSGQETQYF; CDR3nt: TGTGCCAGCAGCTTATCGGGGCAAGAGACCCAGTACTTC
abundance: many; v_gene: TRBV5-4; len: 14; d_gene: TRBD2; j_gene: TRBJ2-5; CDR3aa: CASSLAEAGETQYF; CDR3nt: TGTGCCAGCAGCTTGGCCGAAGCGGGGGAGACCCAGTACTTC
abundance: .; v_gene: TRBV6-5; len: 14; d_gene: .; j_gene: TRBJ2-5; CDR3aa: CASSYSRGLETQYF; CDR3nt: TGTGCCAGCAGTTACTCCCGGGGCCTAGAGACCCAGTACTTC
abundance: many; v_gene: TRBV4-1; len: 14; d_gene: .; j_gene: TRBJ1-6; CDR3aa: CASSQRGEGSPLHF; CDR3nt: TGCGCCAGCAGCCAAAGGGGGGAAGGATCACCCCTCCACTTT
abundance: .; v_gene: TRBV7-9; len: 17; d_gene: .; j_gene: TRBJ1-1; CDR3aa: CASGSDSSGRSNAEAFF; CDR3nt: TGTGCCAGCGGCTCAGACAGCTCGGGACGCTCGAACGCTGAAGCTTTCTTT
abundance: many; v_gene: TRBV29-1; len: 14; d_gene: .; j_gene: TRBJ2-1; CDR3aa: CSGGPRGAYNEQFF; CDR3nt: TGCAGCGGGGGGCCGAGGGGCGCCTACAATGAGCAGTTCTTC
abundance: medium-sized; v_gene: TRBV6-2/TRBV6-3; len: 13; d_gene: .; j_gene: TRBJ2-1; CDR3aa: CASSYGTWQGLFF; CDR3nt: TGTGCCAGCAGCTACGGGACTTGGCAGGGACTGTTCTTC
abundance: many; v_gene: TRBV6-1; len: 15; d_gene: .; j_gene: TRBJ2-3; CDR3aa: CASRTGPYFTDTQYF; CDR3nt: TGTGCCAGCAGGACCGGGCCCTACTTCACAGATACGCAGTATTTT
abundance: many; v_gene: TRBV25-1; len: 14; d_gene: .; j_gene: TRBJ2-3; CDR3aa: CASSEGQATDTQYF; CDR3nt: TGTGCCAGCAGTGAAGGGCAGGCAACGGATACGCAGTATTTT
abundance: few; v_gene: TRBV18; len: 13; d_gene: .; j_gene: TRBJ2-7; CDR3aa: CASSLSRDYEQYF; CDR3nt: TGTGCCAGCTCACTTTCGCGGGACTACGAGCAGTACTTC
abundance: .; v_gene: TRBV11-2; len: 14; d_gene: .; j_gene: TRBJ1-1; CDR3aa: CASSLVLTETEAFF; CDR3nt: TGTGCCAGCAGCTTGGTACTCACGGAGACTGAAGCTTTCTTT
abundance: many; v_gene: TRBV7-2; len: 15; d_gene: TRBD1; j_gene: TRBJ2-3; CDR3aa: CASSIGTVNTDTQYF; CDR3nt: TGTGCCAGCAGCATCGGGACAGTCAACACAGATACGCAGTATTTT
abundance: many; v_gene: TRBV11-2; len: 13; d_gene: .; j_gene: TRBJ1-2; CDR3aa: CASSLRSNYGYTF; CDR3nt: TGTGCCAGCAGCTTAAGGTCAAACTATGGCTACACCTTC
abundance: many; v_gene: TRBV29-1; len: 13; d_gene: TRBD2; j_gene: TRBJ2-3; CDR3aa: CSEMSGGVDTQYF; CDR3nt: TGCAGCGAAATGAGCGGGGGGGTAGATACGCAGTATTTT
abundance: .; v_gene: TRBV27; len: 16; d_gene: .; j_gene: TRBJ2-4; CDR3aa: CASSGGAGSAKNIQYF; CDR3nt: TGTGCCAGCAGTGGGGGGGCAGGCTCAGCCAAAAACATTCAGTACTTC
abundance: many; v_gene: TRBV10-1; len: 15; d_gene: .; j_gene: TRBJ2-6; CDR3aa: CASSESGSGANVLTF; CDR3nt: TGCGCCAGCAGTGAGTCCGGCTCTGGGGCCAACGTCCTGACTTTC
abundance: .; v_gene: TRBV5-1; len: 15; d_gene: .; j_gene: TRBJ2-3; CDR3aa: CASSRLGLPTGTQYF; CDR3nt: TGCGCCAGCAGCCGCCTAGGACTACCCACAGGTACGCAGTATTTT
abundance: many; v_gene: TRBV5-1; len: 15; d_gene: .; j_gene: TRBJ2-5; CDR3aa: CASSGMVQASGAQYF; CDR3nt: TGCGCCAGCAGCGGAATGGTCCAGGCCTCAGGGGCCCAGTACTTC
abundance: medium-sized; v_gene: TRBV29-1; len: 15; d_gene: .; j_gene: TRBJ2-1; CDR3aa: CSVEDLGGRYNEQFF; CDR3nt: TGCAGCGTTGAAGATCTGGGGGGTCGTTACAATGAGCAGTTCTTC
abundance: .; v_gene: TRBV10-3; len: 14; d_gene: .; j_gene: TRBJ1-6; CDR3aa: CAMSESVRNSPPHF; CDR3nt: TGTGCCATGAGTGAGTCGGTGAGGAATTCACCCCCCCACTTT
abundance: many; v_gene: TRBV29-1; len: 12; d_gene: TRBD1; j_gene: TRBJ1-1; CDR3aa: CSVGQGLTEAFF; CDR3nt: TGCAGCGTCGGACAGGGGCTCACTGAAGCTTTCTTT
abundance: many; v_gene: TRBV20-1; len: 13; d_gene: .; j_gene: TRBJ2-1; CDR3aa: CSATWGGRNEQFF; CDR3nt: TGCAGTGCTACGTGGGGGGGCAGGAATGAGCAGTTCTTC
abundance: many; v_gene: TRBV12-3/TRBV12-4; len: 14; d_gene: TRBD1; j_gene: TRBJ2-2; CDR3aa: CASTRDSKAGELFF; CDR3nt: TGTGCCAGCACCAGGGACAGCAAAGCCGGGGAGCTGTTTTTT
abundance: many; v_gene: TRBV5-1; len: 16; d_gene: .; j_gene: TRBJ2-7; CDR3aa: CASSPAGHRSSYEQYF; CDR3nt: TGCGCCAGCAGCCCCGCGGGACACAGAAGCTCCTACGAGCAGTACTTC
abundance: many; v_gene: TRBV7-2; len: 11; d_gene: .; j_gene: TRBJ2-1; CDR3aa: CAIGKGGVQFF; CDR3nt: TGTGCCATCGGAAAAGGAGGGGTGCAGTTCTTC
abundance: many; v_gene: TRBV2; len: 14; d_gene: TRBD2; j_gene: TRBJ2-3; CDR3aa: CASSRTSGTDTQYF; CDR3nt: TGTGCCAGCAGTCGGACTAGCGGCACAGATACGCAGTATTTT
abundance: many; v_gene: TRBV28; len: 13; d_gene: .; j_gene: TRBJ1-4; CDR3aa: CASSPRWARGLFF; CDR3nt: TGTGCCAGCAGCCCTCGGTGGGCCCGAGGACTGTTTTTT
abundance: many; v_gene: TRBV4-2; len: 14; d_gene: .; j_gene: TRBJ2-6; CDR3aa: CASSVTAGANVLTF; CDR3nt: TGTGCCAGCAGCGTCACTGCTGGGGCCAACGTCCTGACTTTC
abundance: many; v_gene: TRBV20-1; len: 14; d_gene: .; j_gene: TRBJ2-5; CDR3aa: CSARVALTQETQYF; CDR3nt: TGCAGTGCTAGAGTGGCGTTGACTCAAGAGACCCAGTACTTC
abundance: many; v_gene: TRBV29-1; len: 13; d_gene: TRBD1; j_gene: TRBJ1-6; CDR3aa: CSAGQGENSPLHF; CDR3nt: TGCAGCGCAGGACAGGGAGAGAATTCACCCCTCCACTTT
abundance: many; v_gene: TRBV5-1; len: 15; d_gene: .; j_gene: TRBJ2-7; CDR3aa: CASSLSGTSTYEQYF; CDR3nt: TGCGCCAGCAGCTTGTCCGGGACTTCCACCTACGAGCAGTACTTC
abundance: many; v_gene: TRBV7-9; len: 13; d_gene: .; j_gene: TRBJ2-1; CDR3aa: CASSPIRSDEQFF; CDR3nt: TGTGCCAGCAGCCCTATCAGGAGCGATGAGCAGTTCTTC
abundance: few; v_gene: TRBV10-3; len: 14; d_gene: TRBD1; j_gene: TRBJ1-5; CDR3aa: CAIRDRGPSQPQHF; CDR3nt: TGTGCCATCCGAGACAGGGGTCCAAGTCAGCCCCAGCATTTT